This paragraph reports one T cell receptor beta chain. Its specificity is unknown. The sample is drawn from a study of early T cells in non-severe SARS-CoV-2 infection. Study context: Chains stayed unpaired after sequencing of bulk RNA from unsorted whole blood.

This CDR3 has 16 residues. V was clipped by 6 bases and J by 2 bases, with 17 bases between them. Germline-derived CDR1 and CDR2 are SGHTA and FQGNSA. TCRdb ran MiXCR on the 5' RACE reads and lists one entry per CDR3 protein. The data hold around 64,000 distinct CDR3 sequences, with about an eighth observed a single time. General study points: Database matching using VDJdb favored anti-spike CD8 responses, with private and CD4 specificities left missing.

The sequenced sample consisted of whole blood. V gene TRBV7-2 combines with J gene TRBJ1-3; D is uncertain. This TCR was sampled from an adult who was a healthcare worker with PCR-confirmed SARS-CoV-2 infection or an uninfected control (not recorded which). The CDR3 is CASRVSSALAGNTIYF. The CDR3 bases are TGTGCCAGCAGAGTATCCTCTGCCCTGGCTGGAAACACCATATATTTT.